This is a list of T cell receptor beta chains from one sample in a study of blood T cells in healthy people across ages. TCRdb processed the 5' RACE reads anew with MiXCR; each CDR3 protein has one entry. In the table there are some 1.6 million distinct CDR3 sequences, about 32% of which are singletons. Sequencing used blood. These receptors were collected from a woman aged 30 to 39 in good health. Each CDR3 is given with its conserved first and last residue. Fields, in order: clone size, D gene, V gene, J gene, CDR3 protein, CDR3 DNA. D genes are given only for firm matches. Size tells how often a clone was seen (once, few, many) or the class of an expanded clone, and some rows leave it out.

size: NA; D: NA; V: TRBV5-1; J: TRBJ1-5; CDR3: CASSLDGQLNQPRHF; DNA: TGCGCCAGCAGCTTGGACGGACAGCTAAATCAGCCCCGGCATTTT
size: few; D: TRBD2; V: TRBV7-2; J: TRBJ2-7; CDR3: CASSTRTSGRMYEQYF; DNA: TGTGCCAGCAGCACTCGAACTAGCGGGAGGATGTACGAGCAGTACTTC
size: few; D: TRBD2; V: TRBV7-9; J: TRBJ2-1; CDR3: CASSLSTSGIYNEQFF; DNA: TGTGCCAGCAGCCTATCGACTAGCGGGATCTACAATGAGCAGTTCTTC
size: NA; D: TRBD1; V: TRBV20-1; J: TRBJ2-7; CDR3: CSAKVDRAYYEQYF; DNA: TGCAGTGCGAAGGTGGACAGGGCGTACTACGAGCAGTACTTC
size: NA; D: NA; V: TRBV9; J: TRBJ2-3; CDR3: CASSVGGGDISTDTQYF; DNA: TGTGCCAGCAGCGTAGGTGGGGGCGACATAAGCACAGATACGCAGTATTTT
size: NA; D: TRBD1; V: TRBV10-2; J: TRBJ1-2; CDR3: CASSESDIQGASGYTF; DNA: TGCGCCAGCAGTGAGAGTGATATCCAGGGGGCGAGTGGCTACACCTTC
size: few; D: NA; V: TRBV6-1; J: TRBJ1-2; CDR3: CASSERAALNYGYTF; DNA: TGTGCCAGCAGTGAGCGAGCGGCTTTGAACTATGGCTACACCTTC
size: few; D: NA; V: TRBV29-1; J: TRBJ2-1; CDR3: CSVEGPTSSYNEQFF; DNA: TGCAGCGTTGAAGGTCCAACGAGCTCCTACAATGAGCAGTTCTTC
size: NA; D: NA; V: TRBV20-1; J: TRBJ2-1; CDR3: CSASERAGEQFF; DNA: TGCAGTGCTAGCGAGAGGGCCGGTGAGCAGTTCTTC
size: NA; D: TRBD2; V: TRBV7-9; J: TRBJ2-1; CDR3: CASPPGGGAGYNEQFF; DNA: TGTGCCAGCCCCCCCGGGGGAGGGGCAGGATACAATGAGCAGTTCTTC
size: NA; D: TRBD1; V: TRBV5-6; J: TRBJ2-7; CDR3: CASRETGKYEQYF; DNA: TGTGCCAGCAGGGAGACAGGGAAATACGAGCAGTACTTC
size: NA; D: NA; V: TRBV10-3; J: TRBJ1-4; CDR3: CAISLTLEEKLFF; DNA: TGTGCCATCAGTTTGACGTTAGAGGAAAAACTGTTTTTT
size: NA; D: NA; V: TRBV5-4; J: TRBJ2-1; CDR3: CASSPRQNNEQFF; DNA: TGTGCCAGCAGCCCCCGGCAGAACAATGAGCAGTTCTTC
size: few; D: TRBD2; V: TRBV5-1; J: TRBJ2-1; CDR3: CASTGTSGFGEQFF; DNA: TGCGCCAGCACCGGGACTAGCGGATTTGGAGAGCAGTTCTTC
size: few; D: TRBD1; V: TRBV12-3/TRBV12-4; J: TRBJ2-7; CDR3: CASRPSWDRGPSGGQYF; DNA: TGTGCCAGCAGGCCCTCCTGGGACAGGGGACCGTCGGGGGGGCAGTACTTC
size: NA; D: TRBD2; V: TRBV7-3; J: TRBJ2-3; CDR3: CASSWPPGGSTDTQYF; DNA: TGTGCCAGCAGCTGGCCCCCGGGAGGAAGCACAGATACGCAGTATTTT
size: NA; D: NA; V: TRBV20-1; J: TRBJ2-3; CDR3: CSAKGGQFTDTQYF; DNA: TGCAGTGCCAAAGGCGGACAGTTCACAGATACGCAGTATTTT
size: NA; D: NA; V: TRBV12-3/TRBV12-4; J: TRBJ2-5; CDR3: CASSLHPGETQYF; DNA: TGTGCCAGCAGTTTACACCCTGGGGAGACCCAGTACTTC